The entry below gives a single T cell receptor beta chain sequence along with its context. This sample is part of a study of blood T cell repertoires in COVID-19. Libraries were prepared by immunoSEQ multiplex PCR; TCRdb keeps only in-frame clonotypes and omits some of them. The sample lists about 78,000 clones, around nine tenths occurring once. This TCR derives from a man aged 45 to 65 with active or convalescent COVID-19. The material sequenced was peripheral blood.

CDR3 DNA: TGTGCCAGCAGTTCCACCGGGACAGGGACAGATACGCAGTATTTT. This codes for CASSSTGTGTDTQYF. The chain joins TRBV6-6 to TRBJ2-3, with 9 nucleotides matching TRBD1. Trimming removed 4 bases from V and 3 bases from J; junction bases left unmatched: 5. The CDR3 totals 15 residues. Germline-derived CDR1 and CDR2 are MNHNY and SVGAGI (reference sequence).